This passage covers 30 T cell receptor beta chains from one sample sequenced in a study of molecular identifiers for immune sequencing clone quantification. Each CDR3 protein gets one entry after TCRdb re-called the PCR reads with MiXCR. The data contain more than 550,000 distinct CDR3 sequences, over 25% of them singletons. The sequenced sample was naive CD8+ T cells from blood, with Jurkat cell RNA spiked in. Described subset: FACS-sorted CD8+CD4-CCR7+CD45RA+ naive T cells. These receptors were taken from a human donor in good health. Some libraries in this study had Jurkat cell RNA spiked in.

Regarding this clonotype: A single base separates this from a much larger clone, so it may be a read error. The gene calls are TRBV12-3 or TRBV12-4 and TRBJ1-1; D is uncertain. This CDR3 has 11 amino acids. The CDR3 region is CAGSWSTEAFF. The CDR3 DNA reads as TGTGCCGGCAGTTGGAGCACTGAAGCTTTCTTT.

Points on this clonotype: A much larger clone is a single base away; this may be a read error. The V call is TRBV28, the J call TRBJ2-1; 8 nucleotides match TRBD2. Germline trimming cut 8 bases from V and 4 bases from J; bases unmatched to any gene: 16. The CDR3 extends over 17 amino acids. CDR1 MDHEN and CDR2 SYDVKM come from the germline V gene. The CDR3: CASGAGGAGGSYNEQFF. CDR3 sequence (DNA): TGTGCCAGCGGTGCGGGCGGGGCGGGAGGTTCGTACAATGAGCAGTTCTTC.

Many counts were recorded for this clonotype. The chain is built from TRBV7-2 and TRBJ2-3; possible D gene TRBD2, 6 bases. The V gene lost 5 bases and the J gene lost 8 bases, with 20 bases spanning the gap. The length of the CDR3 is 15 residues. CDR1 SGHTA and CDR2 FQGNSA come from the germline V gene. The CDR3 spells CASSPLLGPGGTQYF. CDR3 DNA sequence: TGTGCCAGCAGCCCCCTTTTGGGGCCCGGGGGTACGCAGTATTTT.

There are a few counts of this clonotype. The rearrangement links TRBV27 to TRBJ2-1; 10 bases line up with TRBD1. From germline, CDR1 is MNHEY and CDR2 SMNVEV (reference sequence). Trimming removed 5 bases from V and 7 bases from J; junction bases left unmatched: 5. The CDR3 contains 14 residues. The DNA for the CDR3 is TGTGCCAGCAGTGGGACAGGGGCTTTGAATGAGCAGTTCTTC. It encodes CASSGTGALNEQFF.

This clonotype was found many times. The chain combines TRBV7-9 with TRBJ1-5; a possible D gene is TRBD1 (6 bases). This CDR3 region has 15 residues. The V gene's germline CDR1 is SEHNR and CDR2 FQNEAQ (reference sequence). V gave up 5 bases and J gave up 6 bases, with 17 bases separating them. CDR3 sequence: CASSTDRFVGQPQHF. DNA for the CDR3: TGTGCCAGCAGCACAGACAGGTTCGTCGGTCAGCCCCAGCATTTT.

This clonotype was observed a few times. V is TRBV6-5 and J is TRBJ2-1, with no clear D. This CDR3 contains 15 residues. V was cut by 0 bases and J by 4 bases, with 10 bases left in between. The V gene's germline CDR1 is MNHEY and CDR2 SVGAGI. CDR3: CASSYSSGQYNEQFF. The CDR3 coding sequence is TGTGCCAGCAGTTACTCGTCGGGTCAATACAATGAGCAGTTCTTC.

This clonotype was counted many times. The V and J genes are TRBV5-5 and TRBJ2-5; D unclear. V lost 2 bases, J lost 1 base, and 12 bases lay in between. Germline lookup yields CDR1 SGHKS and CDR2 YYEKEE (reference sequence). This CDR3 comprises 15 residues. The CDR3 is CASSFFYSLQETQYF. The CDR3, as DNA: TGTGCCAGCAGCTTTTTTTACAGCCTCCAAGAGACCCAGTACTTC.

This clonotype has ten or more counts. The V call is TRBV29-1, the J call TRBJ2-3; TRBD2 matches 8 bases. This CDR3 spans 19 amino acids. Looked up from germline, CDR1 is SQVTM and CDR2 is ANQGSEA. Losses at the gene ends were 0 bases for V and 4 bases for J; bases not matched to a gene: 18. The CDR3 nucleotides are TGCAGCGTTGAAGATCTGACGGGAGCGGGAGCACACCCCGCAGATACGCAGTATTTT. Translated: CSVEDLTGAGAHPADTQYF.

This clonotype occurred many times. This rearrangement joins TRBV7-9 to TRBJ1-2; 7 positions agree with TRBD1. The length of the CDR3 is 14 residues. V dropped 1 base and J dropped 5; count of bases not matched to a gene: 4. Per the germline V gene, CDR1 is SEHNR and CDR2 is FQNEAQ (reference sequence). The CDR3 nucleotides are TGTGCCAGCAGCTTAGGGACAGGAGCTTATGGCTACACCTTC. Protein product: CASSLGTGAYGYTF.

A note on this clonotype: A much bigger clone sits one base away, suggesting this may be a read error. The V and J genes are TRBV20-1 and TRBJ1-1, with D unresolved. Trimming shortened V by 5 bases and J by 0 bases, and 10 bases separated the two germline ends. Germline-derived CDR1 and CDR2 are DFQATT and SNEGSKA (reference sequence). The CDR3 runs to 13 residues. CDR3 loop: CSAGTEMNTEAFF. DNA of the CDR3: TGCAGTGCTGGCACGGAGATGAACACTGAAGCTTTCTTT.

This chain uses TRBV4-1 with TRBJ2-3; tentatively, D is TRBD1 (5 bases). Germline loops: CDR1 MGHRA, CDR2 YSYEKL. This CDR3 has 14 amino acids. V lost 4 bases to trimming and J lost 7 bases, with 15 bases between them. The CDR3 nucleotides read TGCGCCAGCAGCCGGGCGAAACGGACAAATACGCAGTATTTT. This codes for CASSRAKRTNTQYF.

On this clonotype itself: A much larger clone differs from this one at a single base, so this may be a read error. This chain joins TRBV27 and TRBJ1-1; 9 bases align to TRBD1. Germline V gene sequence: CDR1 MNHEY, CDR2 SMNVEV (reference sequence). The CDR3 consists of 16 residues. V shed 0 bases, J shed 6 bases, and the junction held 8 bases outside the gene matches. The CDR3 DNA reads TGTGCCAGCAGTTTATCGGGGACAGGGTTTGACGCTGAAGCTTTCTTT. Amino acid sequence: CASSLSGTGFDAEAFF.

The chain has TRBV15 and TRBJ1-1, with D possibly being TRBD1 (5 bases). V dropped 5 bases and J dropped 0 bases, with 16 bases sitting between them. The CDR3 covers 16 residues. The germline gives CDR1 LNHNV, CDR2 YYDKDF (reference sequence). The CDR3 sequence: CATSPRLGPMNTEAFF. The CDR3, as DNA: TGTGCCACCAGCCCCCGGTTGGGGCCCATGAACACTGAAGCTTTCTTT.

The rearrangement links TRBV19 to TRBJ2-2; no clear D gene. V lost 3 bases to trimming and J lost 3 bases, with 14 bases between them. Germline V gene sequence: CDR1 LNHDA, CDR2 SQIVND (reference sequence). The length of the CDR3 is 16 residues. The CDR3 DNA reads TGTGCCAGTAGTATTTGGGCAGACCAGTACACCGGGGAGCTGTTTTTT. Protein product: CASSIWADQYTGELFF.

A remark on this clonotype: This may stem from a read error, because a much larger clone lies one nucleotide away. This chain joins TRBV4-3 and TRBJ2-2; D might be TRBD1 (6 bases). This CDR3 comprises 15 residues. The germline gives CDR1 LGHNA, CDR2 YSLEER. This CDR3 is CASSQGTVNTEELFF. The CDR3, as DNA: TGCGCCAGCAGCCAAGGGACAGTAAACACCGAGGAGCTGTTTTTT.

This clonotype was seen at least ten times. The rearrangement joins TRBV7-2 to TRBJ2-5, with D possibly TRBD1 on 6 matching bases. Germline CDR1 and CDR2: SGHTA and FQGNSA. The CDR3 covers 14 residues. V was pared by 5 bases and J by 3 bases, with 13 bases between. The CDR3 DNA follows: TGTGCCAGCAGCCTTCGCAGGACAGAAGAGACCCAGTACTTC. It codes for CASSLRRTEETQYF.

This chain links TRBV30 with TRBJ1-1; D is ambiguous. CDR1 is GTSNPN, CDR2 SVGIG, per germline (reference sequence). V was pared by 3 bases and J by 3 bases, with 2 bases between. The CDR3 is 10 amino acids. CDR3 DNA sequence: TGTGCCTGGAGATACACTGAAGCTTTCTTT. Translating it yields CAWRYTEAFF.

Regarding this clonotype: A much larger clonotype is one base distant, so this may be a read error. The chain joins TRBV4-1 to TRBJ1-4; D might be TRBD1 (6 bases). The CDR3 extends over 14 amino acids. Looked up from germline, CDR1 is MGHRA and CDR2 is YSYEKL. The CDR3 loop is CASSQGGGRGVVIF. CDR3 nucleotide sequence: TGCGCCAGCAGCCAAGGAGGGGGTCGGGGAGTGGTGATTTTT.

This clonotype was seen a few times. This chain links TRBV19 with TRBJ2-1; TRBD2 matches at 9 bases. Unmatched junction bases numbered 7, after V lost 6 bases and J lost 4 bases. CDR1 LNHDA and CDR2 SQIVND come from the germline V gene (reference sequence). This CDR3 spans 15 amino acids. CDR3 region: CASSPGLAYYNEQFF. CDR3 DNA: TGTGCCAGTAGCCCCGGACTAGCGTATTACAATGAGCAGTTCTTC.

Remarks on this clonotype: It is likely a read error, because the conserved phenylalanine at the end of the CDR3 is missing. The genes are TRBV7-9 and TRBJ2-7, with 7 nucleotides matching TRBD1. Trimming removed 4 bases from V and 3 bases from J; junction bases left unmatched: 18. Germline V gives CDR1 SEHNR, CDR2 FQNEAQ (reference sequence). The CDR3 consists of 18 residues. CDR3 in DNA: TGTGCCAGCAGCTCGCCCGAGCCGGGACAGCCCGCGGGCTACGAGCAGTACCTC. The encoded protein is CASSSPEPGQPAGYEQYL.

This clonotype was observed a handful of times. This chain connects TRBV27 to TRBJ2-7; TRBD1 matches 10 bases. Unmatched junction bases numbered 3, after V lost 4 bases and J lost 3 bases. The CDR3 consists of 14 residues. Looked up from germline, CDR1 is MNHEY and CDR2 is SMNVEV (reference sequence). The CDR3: CASSWRTGGYEQYF. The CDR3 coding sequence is TGTGCCAGCAGTTGGCGGACAGGGGGCTACGAGCAGTACTTC.

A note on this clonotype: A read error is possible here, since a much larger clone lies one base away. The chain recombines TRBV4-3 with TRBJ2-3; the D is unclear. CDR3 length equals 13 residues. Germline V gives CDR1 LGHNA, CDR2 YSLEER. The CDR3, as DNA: TGCGCCAGCAGCCAAGGGATAACAGATATGCAGTATTTT. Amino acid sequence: CASSQGITDMQYF.

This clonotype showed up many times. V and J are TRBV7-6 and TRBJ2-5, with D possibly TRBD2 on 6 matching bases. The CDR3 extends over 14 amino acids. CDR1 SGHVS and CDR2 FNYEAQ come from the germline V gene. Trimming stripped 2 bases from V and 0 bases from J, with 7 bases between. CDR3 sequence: CASSLWGDQETQYF. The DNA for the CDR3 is TGTGCCAGCAGCTTATGGGGGGACCAAGAGACCCAGTACTTC.

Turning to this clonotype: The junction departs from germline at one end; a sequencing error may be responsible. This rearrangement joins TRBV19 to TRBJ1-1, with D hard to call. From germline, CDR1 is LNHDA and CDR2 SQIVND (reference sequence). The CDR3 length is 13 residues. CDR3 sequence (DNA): TGTGCCAATAGTATTGGAGTGAACACTGAAGCTTTCTTT. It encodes CANSIGVNTEAFF.

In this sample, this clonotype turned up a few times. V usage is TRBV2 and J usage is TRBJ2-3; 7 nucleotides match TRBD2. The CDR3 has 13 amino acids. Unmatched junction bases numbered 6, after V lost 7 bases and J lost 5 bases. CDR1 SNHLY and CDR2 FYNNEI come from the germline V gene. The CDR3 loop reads CASMGGRRDTQYF. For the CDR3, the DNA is TGTGCCAGCATGGGCGGGAGAAGAGATACGCAGTATTTT.

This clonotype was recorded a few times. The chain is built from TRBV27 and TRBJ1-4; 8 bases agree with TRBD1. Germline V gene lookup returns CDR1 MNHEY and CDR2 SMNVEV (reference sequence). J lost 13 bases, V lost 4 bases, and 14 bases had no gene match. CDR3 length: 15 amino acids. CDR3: CASSWQGARDSRLFF. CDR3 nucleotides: TGTGCCAGCAGTTGGCAGGGGGCGCGAGATTCTAGACTGTTTTTT.

The CDR3 DNA reads TGTGCCAGCAGGGAATCCGGGACTAGCGGGGCCCGCAAGTACTTC. Amino acid sequence: CASRESGTSGARKYF. The chain employs TRBV2 and TRBJ2-7; TRBD2 aligns across 13 bases. Germline trimming cut 6 bases from V and 11 bases from J; bases unmatched to any gene: 13. Germline CDR1 is SNHLY and CDR2 is FYNNEI. The CDR3 extends over 15 amino acids.

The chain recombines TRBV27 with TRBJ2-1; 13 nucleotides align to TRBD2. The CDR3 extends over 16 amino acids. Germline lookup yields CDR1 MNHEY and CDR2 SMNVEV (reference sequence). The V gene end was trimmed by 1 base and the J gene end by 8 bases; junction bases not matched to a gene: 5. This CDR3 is CASSLLRTSGSHEQFF. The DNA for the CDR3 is TGTGCCAGCAGTTTATTGCGGACTAGCGGGAGCCATGAGCAGTTCTTC.

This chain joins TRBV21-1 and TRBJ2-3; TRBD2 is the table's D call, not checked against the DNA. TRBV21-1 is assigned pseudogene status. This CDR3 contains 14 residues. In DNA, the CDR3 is TGTGCCAGGACCCTAATGTTAGCCCTTGATACGCAGTATTTT. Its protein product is CARTLMLALDTQYF.

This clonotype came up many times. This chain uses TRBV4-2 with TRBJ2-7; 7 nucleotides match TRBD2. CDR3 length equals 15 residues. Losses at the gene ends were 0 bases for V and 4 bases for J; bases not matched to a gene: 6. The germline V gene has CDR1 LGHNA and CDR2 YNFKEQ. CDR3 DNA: TGTGCCAGCAGCCAAGAAAGCGGGACTTCGTACGAGCAGTACTTC. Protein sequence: CASSQESGTSYEQYF.